This TCR beta chain was documented in a study of regulatory T cells in long-lasting Graves disease (dated by TCRdb to about 2021). Notes on the research overall: In the newly diagnosed Graves' disease group, patients had been taking antithyroid drugs for less than 3 months. This study used TCR sequencing and RNA sequencing of peripheral blood to compare persistent Graves' disease patients against newly diagnosed Graves' disease patients. The study took place in China and was registered as a clinical trial. A total of roughly 33 samples were covered by TCR sequencing, comprising around 13 persistent and about 20 newly diagnosed Graves' disease patients. General study outcomes and caveats: Compared with newly diagnosed patients, patients with persistent Graves' disease had lower TCR Shannon entropy and fewer highly expanded clones, which suggests clonal expansion. Sequencing and analysis were limited to the TCR beta chain. Peripheral blood alone was examined, since thyroid tissue, which constituted the primary lesion, could not be accessed. The authors noted that the small sample size was a limitation that may lower accuracy. Patients with persistent disease shared more public clonotypes (over 2,500) than newly diagnosed patients did (about 1,000). Persistent disease showed preferential use of TRBV28, TRBJ1-2 and TRBJ2-5, whereas newly diagnosed disease favored TRBV20-1 and TRBJ2-1.

The germline V gene provides CDR1 MNHEY and CDR2 SVGEGT. V is cut by 0 bases and J by 8 bases, and the space between the germline ends is 13 bases. The CDR3 starts with the cysteine, ends with the phenylalanine, and has 14 residues. Left in the record is the CDR3 DNA by itself, 42 bases read in frame from the first base. Library preparation was by multiplex PCR. The sample was run on an Illumina HiSeq 4000. To build TCR beta libraries, CDR3 regions were amplified by Arm-PCR using iRepertoire HTBI primers. Before sequencing, the PCR products went through gel purification. Per the authors' processing: Gene usage analysis of CDR3 amino acid clonotypes relied on the roughly 64 TRBV and 13 to 15 TRBJ segments identified across samples. COPE and FqMerger were used to merge the filtered high-quality paired reads into contigs. BLAST was used to align contigs to IMGT TRBV, TRBD and TRBJ reference genes, and CDR3 was defined according to IMGT. Highly expanded clones were defined as clonotypes with a frequency above 0.1%. Repertoire diversity was measured by Shannon entropy, and V-J evenness by the Gini coefficient. A clonotype found in more than one individual was treated as public. Clones were called with MiXCR by TCRdb after fastp trimmed the public reads at Q25, and only in-frame beta chains were retained. When rows share a CDR3 protein, they turn into one entry using the most common DNA and genes. The V and J calls follow TCRdb's processing rather than the paper's. Here the sample has about 520,000 distinct CDR3 sequences; approximately 12% occur a single time. Approximately 9.6% of the sample goes to the ten largest clones.

This clonotype has at least ten counts. What this receptor recognizes is not known. No clone much larger than this one lies a single base away; base qualities are absent. The time point label, as the study defines it: newly diagnosed GD, antithyroid drugs for less than 3 months. RNA was extracted from PBMCs in TRIzol for both TCR sequencing and RNA sequencing. The diagnosis of Graves' disease was made according to American Thyroid Association guidelines. Recruitment of patients was carried out at an endocrinology department in Xi'an, China. Each patient gave 9 to 10 milliliters of peripheral blood, collected in an EDTA anticoagulant tube. Ficoll Paque Plus density gradient separation was used to isolate PBMCs, and no additional T cell sorting was done. RNA quality was checked with an Agilent 2100 Bioanalyzer and agarose gel, and concentration with a NanoDrop 2000. These same data were also listed under a study on T cells in Graves' hyperthyroidism and ophthalmopathy. The second study's paper adds: Stable Graves' hyperthyroidism was defined as the absence of progression to ophthalmopathy over 18 months of follow-up. Hyperthyroidism patients were newly diagnosed, had a disease duration of under 2 months, and were aged 18 to 65 years. Exclusion was applied to patients with uncontrolled infections, other autoimmune diseases, pregnancy or lactation. Diagnoses were established on the basis of clinical symptoms, serum thyroxine and TRAb, thyroid ultrasound, and orbital computed tomography. A first-round RT-PCR of the TCR CDR3 used the HTBI primer set with the Qiagen OneStep RT-PCR kit. Blood samples also contained most of the expanded thyroid clonotypes (frequency above 0.001), which suggests that blood repertoires may reflect thyroid immune responses. A model built on a 13 V-J signature distinguished ophthalmopathy from stable hyperthyroidism, reaching about 89% sensitivity and about 81% specificity in cross-validation and 80%/75% in testing. In validation, the model predicted progression to ophthalmopathy a median of approximately 6.6 months before onset, with about 67% sensitivity and more than 72% specificity. A discovery cohort of roughly 100 patients, roughly 43 with Graves' ophthalmopathy and more than 55 with stable Graves' hyperthyroidism, was used to find distinguishing TCR V-J signatures. Prospective prediction of ophthalmopathy was tested in an independent validation cohort consisting of 18 hyperthyroidism patients and approximately 16 patients who later progressed to ophthalmopathy. The 100 discovery patients were divided at random into training and test sets in a 7:3 ratio. In six Graves' hyperthyroidism patients, the study also compared T-cell repertoires from thyroid tissue with T-cell repertoires from blood. After sampling, hyperthyroidism patients received methimazole starting at 30 mg daily, and ophthalmopathy patients received high-dose intravenous methylprednisolone. Libraries were constructed in a second round of multiplex PCR, after which size selection and purification were carried out. Sequencing of the libraries was done on an Illumina HiSeq2000 using paired-end 100 bp reads. SOAPnuke was used to process the raw data, throwing out any read that contained adapters or uncalled bases, had a mean Phred below 15, or lacked an exact constant-primer or identifier match. High-quality paired reads were merged using COPE v1.2.5, and each unique nucleotide sequence was defined as a clonotype. Clonotypes were aligned to IMGT TRBV, TRBD and TRBJ reference segments using MiTCR v1.1. The analysis was restricted to V-J combinations with a frequency above 0.0001, which together covered 99.2% of the repertoires. A TCS score was defined as the ratio of F50 (clonal expansion) to E x V (chaos), with BLOSUM62-based TCRdist applied between CDR3 peptides within each V-J. Welch's t-statistics and random forest reduced 500 to 550 V-J features to 13, which were used in a naive Bayes classifier (R e1071). Sample size was not statistically predetermined, and blinding of investigators to group allocation was not performed. The paper reports TCR Vbeta CDR3 sequencing of roughly 140 peripheral blood samples: 43 ophthalmopathy, 75 to 80 hyperthyroidism and approximately 17 progressor patients.

This TCR was sampled from a woman aged 25 to 39 with Graves disease. Donor details come from another sample of the same person, matched by shared clones. The sequence links TRBV6-2 or TRBV6-3 to TRBJ1-1; the D gene is perhaps TRBD1, on 6 matching bases. The sequencing used peripheral blood mononuclear cells (PBMCs), collected at new diagnosis, from a patient treated with antithyroid drugs. The DNA sequence is TGTGCCAGCAGTTACTCAAGAAACAGGGAAGAAGCTTTCTTT. Its coded protein is CASSYSRNREEAFF.